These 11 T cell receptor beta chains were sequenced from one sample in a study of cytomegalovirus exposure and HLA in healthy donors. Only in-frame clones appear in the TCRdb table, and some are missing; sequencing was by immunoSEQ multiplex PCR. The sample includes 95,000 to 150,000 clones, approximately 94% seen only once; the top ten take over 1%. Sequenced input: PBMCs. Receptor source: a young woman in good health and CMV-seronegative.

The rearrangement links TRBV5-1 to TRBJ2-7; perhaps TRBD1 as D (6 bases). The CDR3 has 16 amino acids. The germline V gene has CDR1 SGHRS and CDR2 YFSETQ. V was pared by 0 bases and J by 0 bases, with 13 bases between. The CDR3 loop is CASSLATQGPSYEQYF. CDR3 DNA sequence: TGCGCCAGCAGCTTGGCCACACAGGGACCCTCCTACGAGCAGTACTTC. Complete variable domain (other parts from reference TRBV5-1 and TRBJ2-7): KAGVTQTPRYLIKTRGQQVTLSCSPISGHRSVSWYQQTPGQGLQFLFEYFSETQRNKGNFPGRFSGRQFSNSRSEMNVSTLELGDSALYLCASSLATQGPSYEQYFGPGTRLTVT.

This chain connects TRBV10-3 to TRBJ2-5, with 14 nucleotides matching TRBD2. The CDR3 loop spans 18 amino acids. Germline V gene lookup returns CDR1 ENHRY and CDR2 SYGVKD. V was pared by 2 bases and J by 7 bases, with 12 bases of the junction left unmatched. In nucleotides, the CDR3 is TGTGCCATCAGTGAGCCACCGACTAGCGGGAGGGGTCGGGGGACCCAGTACTTC. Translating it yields CAISEPPTSGRGRGTQYF.

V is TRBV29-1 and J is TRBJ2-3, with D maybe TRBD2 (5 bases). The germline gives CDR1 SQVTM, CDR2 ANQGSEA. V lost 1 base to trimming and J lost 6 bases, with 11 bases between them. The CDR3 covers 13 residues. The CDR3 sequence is CSVEVLGGDTQYF. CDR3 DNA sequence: TGCAGCGTTGAAGTCTTGGGCGGGGATACGCAGTATTTT.

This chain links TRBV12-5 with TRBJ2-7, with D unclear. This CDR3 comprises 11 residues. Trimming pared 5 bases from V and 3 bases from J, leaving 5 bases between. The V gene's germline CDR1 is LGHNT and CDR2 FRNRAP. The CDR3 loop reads CASGASYEQYF. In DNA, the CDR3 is TGTGCTAGTGGTGCGAGCTACGAGCAGTACTTC.

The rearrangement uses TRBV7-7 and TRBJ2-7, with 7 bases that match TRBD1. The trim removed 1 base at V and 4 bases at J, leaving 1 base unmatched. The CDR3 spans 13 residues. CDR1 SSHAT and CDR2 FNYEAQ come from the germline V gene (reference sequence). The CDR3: CASSLDRGYEQYF. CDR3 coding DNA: TGTGCCAGCAGCTTAGACAGGGGTTACGAGCAGTACTTC.

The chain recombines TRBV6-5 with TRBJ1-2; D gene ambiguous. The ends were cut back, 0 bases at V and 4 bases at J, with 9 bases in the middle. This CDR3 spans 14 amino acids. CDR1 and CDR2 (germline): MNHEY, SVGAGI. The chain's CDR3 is CASSYSTDLYGYTF. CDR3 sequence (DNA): TGTGCCAGCAGTTACTCTACAGACCTCTATGGCTACACCTTC.

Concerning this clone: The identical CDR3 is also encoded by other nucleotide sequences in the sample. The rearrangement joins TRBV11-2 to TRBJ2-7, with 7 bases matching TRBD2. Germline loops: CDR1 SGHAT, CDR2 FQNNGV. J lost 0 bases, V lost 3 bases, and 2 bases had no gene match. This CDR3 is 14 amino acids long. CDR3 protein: CASSLGGSSYEQYF. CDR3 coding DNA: TGTGCCAGCAGCTTGGGGGGGAGCTCCTACGAGCAGTACTTC.

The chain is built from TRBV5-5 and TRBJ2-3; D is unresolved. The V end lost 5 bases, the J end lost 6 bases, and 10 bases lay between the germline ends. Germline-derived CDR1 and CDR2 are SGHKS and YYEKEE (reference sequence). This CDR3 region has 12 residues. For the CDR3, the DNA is TGTGCCAGCAGACGATCCAGGGATACGCAGTATTTT. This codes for CASRRSRDTQYF.

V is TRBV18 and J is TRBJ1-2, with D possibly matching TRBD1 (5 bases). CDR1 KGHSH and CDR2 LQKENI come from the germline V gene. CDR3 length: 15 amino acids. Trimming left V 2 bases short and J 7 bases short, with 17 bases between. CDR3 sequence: CASSPRGTPRLGYTF. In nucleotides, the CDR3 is TGTGCCAGCTCACCAAGGGGCACCCCTCGCCTTGGCTACACCTTC.

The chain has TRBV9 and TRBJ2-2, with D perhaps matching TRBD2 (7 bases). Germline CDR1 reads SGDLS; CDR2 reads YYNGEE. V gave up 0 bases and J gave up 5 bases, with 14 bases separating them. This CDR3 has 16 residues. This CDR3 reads CASSVDPGGRTGELFF. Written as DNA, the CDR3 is TGTGCCAGCAGCGTAGATCCCGGGGGGCGGACCGGGGAGCTGTTTTTT.

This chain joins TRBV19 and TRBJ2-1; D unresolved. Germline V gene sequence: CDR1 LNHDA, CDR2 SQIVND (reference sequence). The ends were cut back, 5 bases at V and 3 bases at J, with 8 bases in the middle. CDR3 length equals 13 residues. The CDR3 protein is CASSPSLYNEQFF. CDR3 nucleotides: TGTGCCAGTAGTCCTAGTCTCTACAATGAGCAGTTCTTC.